This T cell receptor beta chain was captured in a study of T cell responses to AZD1222 COVID-19 vaccine. The V end was cut by 6 bases, the J end by 4 bases, with 24 bases between. Germline-derived CDR1 and CDR2 are LNHDA and SQIVND (reference sequence). The CDR3 sequence is 17 residues long. The study's findings and limits: Unmutated regions of variants are reportedly targeted by nearly half of spike-specific TCRs. Recipients of two AZD1222 doses showed rising Spike-specific TCR breadth and depth. Baseline serostatus was positive in only a handful of AZD1222 recipients.

In regard to this clone: Its antigen is as yet unknown.

Libraries were prepared by immunoSEQ multiplex PCR; TCRdb keeps only in-frame clonotypes and omits some of them. This sample has some 170,000 clones, with 92% found just once. Here the sequenced sample was peripheral blood, taken on day 0 of MenACWY control vaccination. The chain combines TRBV19 with TRBJ1-2; D possibly corresponds to TRBD1 (5 bases). This clonotype originated in an adult in good health. The CDR3 loop is CASRTFAPIGQTYGYTF. Here the CDR3 DNA reads TGTGCCAGTAGAACATTTGCCCCCATTGGACAAACCTATGGCTACACCTTC.